This T cell receptor (beta chain) was identified in a study of T cell responses to AZD1222 COVID-19 vaccine. The assay was immunoSEQ multiplex PCR, and TCRdb's table has in-frame clones only and misses some. The sample has 150,000 or so clones, around 89% seen once. Trimming removed 0 bases from V and 4 bases from J; junction bases left unmatched: 15. This CDR3 comprises 19 residues. Germline V gene sequence: CDR1 LGHNA, CDR2 YSLEER. This clone was counted a single time. The chain employs TRBV4-3 and TRBJ1-2; 9 bases map to TRBD1. The specimen comprised peripheral blood, sampled on day 0 of AZD1222 vaccination. The receptor was isolated from an adult in good health. The CDR3 loop is CASSQDHPNRGRRPYGYTF. CDR3 nucleotide sequence: TGCGCCAGCAGCCAAGATCATCCCAACAGGGGGCGCAGGCCCTATGGCTACACCTTC.